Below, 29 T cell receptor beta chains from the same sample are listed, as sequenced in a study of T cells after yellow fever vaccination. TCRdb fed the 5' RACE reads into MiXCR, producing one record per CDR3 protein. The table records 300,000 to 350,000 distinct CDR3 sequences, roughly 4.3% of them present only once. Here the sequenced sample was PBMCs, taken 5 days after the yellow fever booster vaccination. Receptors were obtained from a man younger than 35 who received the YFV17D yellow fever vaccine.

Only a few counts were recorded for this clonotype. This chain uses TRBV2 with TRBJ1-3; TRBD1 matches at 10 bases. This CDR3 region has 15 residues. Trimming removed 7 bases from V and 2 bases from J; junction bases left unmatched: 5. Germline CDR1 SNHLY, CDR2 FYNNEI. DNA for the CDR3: TGTGCCAGCACCGCCGGGACAGGGGCTGGAAACACCATATATTTT. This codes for CASTAGTGAGNTIYF. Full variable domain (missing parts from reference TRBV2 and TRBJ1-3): EPEVTQTPSHQVTQMGQEVILRCVPISNHLYFYWYRQILGQKVEFLVSFYNNEISEKSEIFDDQFSVERPDGSNFTLKIRSTKLEDSAMYFCASTAGTGAGNTIYFGEGSWLTVV.

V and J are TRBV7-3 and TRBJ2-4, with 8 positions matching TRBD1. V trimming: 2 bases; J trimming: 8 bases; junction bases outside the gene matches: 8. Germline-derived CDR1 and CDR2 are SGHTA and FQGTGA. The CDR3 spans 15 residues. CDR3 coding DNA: TGTGCCAGCAGCTTAGGCACGTCAGGGGGCGACATTCAGTACTTC. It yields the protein CASSLGTSGGDIQYF.

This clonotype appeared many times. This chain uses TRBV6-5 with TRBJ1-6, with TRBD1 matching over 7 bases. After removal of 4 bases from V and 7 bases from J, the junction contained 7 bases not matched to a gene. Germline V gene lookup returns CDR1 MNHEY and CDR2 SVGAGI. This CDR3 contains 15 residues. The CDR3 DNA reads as TGTGCCAGCAGTTTCAACAGGGGACCAAATTCACCCCTCCACTTT. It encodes CASSFNRGPNSPLHF.

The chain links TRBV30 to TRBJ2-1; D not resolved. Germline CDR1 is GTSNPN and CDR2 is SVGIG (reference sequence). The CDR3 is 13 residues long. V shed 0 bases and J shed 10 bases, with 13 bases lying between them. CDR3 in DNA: TGTGCCTGGAGTGTAACTCTCGCGAACGAGCAGTTCTTC. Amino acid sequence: CAWSVTLANEQFF.

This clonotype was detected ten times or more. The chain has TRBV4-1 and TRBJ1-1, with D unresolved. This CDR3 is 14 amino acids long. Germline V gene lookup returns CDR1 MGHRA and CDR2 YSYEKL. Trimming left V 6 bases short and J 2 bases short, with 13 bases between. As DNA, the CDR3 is TGCGCCAGCAGGAGCCTCACACGCAACACTGAAGCTTTCTTT. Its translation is CASRSLTRNTEAFF.

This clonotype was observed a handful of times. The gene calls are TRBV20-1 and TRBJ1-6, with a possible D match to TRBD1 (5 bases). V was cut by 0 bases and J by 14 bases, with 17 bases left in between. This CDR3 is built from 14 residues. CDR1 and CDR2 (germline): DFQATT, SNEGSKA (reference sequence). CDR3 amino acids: CSARDPAAGTSLHF. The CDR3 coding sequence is TGCAGTGCTAGAGATCCTGCGGCGGGGACGTCCCTCCACTTT.

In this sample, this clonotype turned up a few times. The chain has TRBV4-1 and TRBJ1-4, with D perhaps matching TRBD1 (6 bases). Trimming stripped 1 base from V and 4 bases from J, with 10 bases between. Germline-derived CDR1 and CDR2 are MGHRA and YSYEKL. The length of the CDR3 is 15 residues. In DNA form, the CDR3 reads TGCGCCAGCAGCCAAGTTGGGGGGCTTAATGAAAAACTGTTTTTT. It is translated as CASSQVGGLNEKLFF.

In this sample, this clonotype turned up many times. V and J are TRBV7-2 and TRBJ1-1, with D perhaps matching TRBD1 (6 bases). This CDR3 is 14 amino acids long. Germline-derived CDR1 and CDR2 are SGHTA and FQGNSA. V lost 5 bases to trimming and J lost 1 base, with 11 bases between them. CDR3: CASSKGQWNTEAFF. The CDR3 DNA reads TGTGCCAGCAGCAAGGGACAATGGAACACTGAAGCTTTCTTT. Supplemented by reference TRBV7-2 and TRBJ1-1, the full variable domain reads GAGVSQSPSNKVTEKGKDVELRCDPISGHTALYWYRQSLGQGLEFLIYFQGNSAPDKSGLPSDRFSAERTGGSVSTLTIQRTQQEDSAVYLCASSKGQWNTEAFFGQGTRLTVV.

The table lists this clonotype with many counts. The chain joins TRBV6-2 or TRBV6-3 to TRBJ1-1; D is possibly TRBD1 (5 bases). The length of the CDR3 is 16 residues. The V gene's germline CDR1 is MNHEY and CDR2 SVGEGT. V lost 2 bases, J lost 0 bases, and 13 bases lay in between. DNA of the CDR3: TGTGCCAGCAGTTACGAAGGGACTGGGATGAACACTGAAGCTTTCTTT. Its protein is CASSYEGTGMNTEAFF.

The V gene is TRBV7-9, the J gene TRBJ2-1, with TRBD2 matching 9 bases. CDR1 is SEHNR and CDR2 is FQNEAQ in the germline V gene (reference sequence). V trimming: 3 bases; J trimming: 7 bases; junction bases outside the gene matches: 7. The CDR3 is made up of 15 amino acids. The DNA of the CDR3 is TGTGCCAGCAGCTTTGGCGGGGGGGCCGGGAATGAGCAGTTCTTC. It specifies CASSFGGGAGNEQFF.

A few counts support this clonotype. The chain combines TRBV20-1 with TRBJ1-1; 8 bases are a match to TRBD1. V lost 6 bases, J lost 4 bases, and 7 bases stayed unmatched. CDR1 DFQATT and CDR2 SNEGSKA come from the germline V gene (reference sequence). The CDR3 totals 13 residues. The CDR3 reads CSARQGFTTEAFF. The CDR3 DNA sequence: TGCAGTGCCCGACAGGGGTTCACCACTGAAGCTTTCTTT.

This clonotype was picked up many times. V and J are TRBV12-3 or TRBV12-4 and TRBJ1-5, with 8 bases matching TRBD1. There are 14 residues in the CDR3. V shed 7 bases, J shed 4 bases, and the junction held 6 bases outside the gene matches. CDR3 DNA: TGTGCCAGCACCCTTCAGGGGGCGAATCAGCCCCAGCATTTT. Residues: CASTLQGANQPQHF.

The CDR3 protein is CASSSHPTGTQETQYF. For the CDR3, the DNA is TGCGCCAGCAGCTCCCACCCGACAGGGACCCAAGAGACCCAGTACTTC. The chain links TRBV5-1 to TRBJ2-5; TRBD1 matches 7 bases. Germline V gives CDR1 SGHRS, CDR2 YFSETQ. V was pared by 3 bases and J by 1 base, with 9 bases of the junction left unmatched. The CDR3 runs to 16 residues.

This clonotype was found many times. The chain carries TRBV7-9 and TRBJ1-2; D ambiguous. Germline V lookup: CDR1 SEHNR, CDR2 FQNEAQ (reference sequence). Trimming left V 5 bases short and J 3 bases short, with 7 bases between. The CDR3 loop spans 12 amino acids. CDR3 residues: CASSPADYGYTF. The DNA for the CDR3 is TGTGCCAGCAGCCCCGCGGACTATGGCTACACCTTC.

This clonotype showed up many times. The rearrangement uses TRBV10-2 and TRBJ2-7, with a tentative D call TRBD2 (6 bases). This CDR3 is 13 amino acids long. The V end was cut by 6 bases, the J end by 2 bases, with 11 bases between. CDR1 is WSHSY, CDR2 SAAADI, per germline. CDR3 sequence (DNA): TGCGCCAGCAGGGAGGGAGGTCCCTACGAGCAGTACTTC. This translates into CASREGGPYEQYF.

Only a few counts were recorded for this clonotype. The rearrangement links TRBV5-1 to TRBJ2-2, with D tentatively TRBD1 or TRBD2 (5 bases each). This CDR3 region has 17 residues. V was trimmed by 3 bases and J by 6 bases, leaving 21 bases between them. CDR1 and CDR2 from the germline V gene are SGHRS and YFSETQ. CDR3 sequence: CASSSGTTSLRAGELFF. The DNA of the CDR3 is TGCGCCAGCAGCTCGGGGACCACCAGTCTACGCGCCGGGGAGCTGTTTTTT.

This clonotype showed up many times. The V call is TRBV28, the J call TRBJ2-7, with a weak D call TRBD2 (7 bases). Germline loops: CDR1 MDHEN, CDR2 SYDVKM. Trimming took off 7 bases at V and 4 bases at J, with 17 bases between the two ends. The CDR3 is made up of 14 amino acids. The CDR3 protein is CASTMGGTPYEQYV. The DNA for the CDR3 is TGTGCCAGCACGATGGGAGGGACACCTTACGAGCAGTACGTC.

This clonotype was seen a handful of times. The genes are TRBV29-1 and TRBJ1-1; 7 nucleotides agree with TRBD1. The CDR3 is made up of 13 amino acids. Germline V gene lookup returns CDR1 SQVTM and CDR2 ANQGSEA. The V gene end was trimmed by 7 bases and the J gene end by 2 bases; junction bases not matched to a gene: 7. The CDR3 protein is CSARDSQNTEAFF. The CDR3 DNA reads TGCAGCGCCAGGGACAGCCAAAACACTGAAGCTTTCTTT.

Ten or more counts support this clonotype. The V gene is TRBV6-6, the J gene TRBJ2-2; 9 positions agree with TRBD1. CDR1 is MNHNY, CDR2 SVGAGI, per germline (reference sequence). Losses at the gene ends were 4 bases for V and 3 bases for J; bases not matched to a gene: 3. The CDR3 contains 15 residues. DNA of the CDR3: TGTGCCAGCAGTTCCCGGGACAGGGACACCGGGGAGCTGTTTTTT. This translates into CASSSRDRDTGELFF.

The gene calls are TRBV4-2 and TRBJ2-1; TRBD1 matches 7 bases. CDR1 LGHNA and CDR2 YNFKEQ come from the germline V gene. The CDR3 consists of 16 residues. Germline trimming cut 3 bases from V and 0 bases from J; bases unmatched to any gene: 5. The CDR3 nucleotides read TGTGCCAGCAGCCAGTACAACAGGGGCTCCTACAATGAGCAGTTCTTC. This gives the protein CASSQYNRGSYNEQFF.

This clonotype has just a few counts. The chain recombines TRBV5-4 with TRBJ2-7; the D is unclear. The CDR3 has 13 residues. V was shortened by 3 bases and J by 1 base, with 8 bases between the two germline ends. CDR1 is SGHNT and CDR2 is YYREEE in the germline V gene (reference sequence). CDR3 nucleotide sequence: TGTGCCAGCAGCTCTTTTCAGTCCTACGAGCAGTACTTC. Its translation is CASSSFQSYEQYF.

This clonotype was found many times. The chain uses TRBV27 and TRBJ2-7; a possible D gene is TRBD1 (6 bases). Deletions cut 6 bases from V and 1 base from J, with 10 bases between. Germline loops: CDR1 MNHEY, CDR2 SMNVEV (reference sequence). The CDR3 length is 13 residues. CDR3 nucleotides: TGTGCCAGCAGGTCGACAGGTTCCTACGAGCAGTACTTC. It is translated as CASRSTGSYEQYF.

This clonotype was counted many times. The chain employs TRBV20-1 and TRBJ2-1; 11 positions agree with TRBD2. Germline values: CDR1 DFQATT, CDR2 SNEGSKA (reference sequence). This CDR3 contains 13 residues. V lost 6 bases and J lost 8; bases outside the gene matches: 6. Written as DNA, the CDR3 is TGCAGTGCCAATAGCGGGGGGGACTATGAGCAGTTCTTC. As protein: CSANSGGDYEQFF.

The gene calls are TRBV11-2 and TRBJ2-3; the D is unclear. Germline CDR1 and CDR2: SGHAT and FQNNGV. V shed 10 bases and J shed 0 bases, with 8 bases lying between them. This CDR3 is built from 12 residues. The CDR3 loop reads CATKSSTDTQYF. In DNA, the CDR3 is TGTGCCACCAAATCTAGCACAGATACGCAGTATTTT.

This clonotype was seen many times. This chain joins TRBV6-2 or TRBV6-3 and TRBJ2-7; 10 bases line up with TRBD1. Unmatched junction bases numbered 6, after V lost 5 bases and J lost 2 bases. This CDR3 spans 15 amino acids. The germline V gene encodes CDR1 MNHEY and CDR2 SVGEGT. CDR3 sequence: CASSAGTGVTYEQYV. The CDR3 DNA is TGTGCCAGCAGTGCCGGGACAGGGGTAACCTACGAGCAGTACGTC.

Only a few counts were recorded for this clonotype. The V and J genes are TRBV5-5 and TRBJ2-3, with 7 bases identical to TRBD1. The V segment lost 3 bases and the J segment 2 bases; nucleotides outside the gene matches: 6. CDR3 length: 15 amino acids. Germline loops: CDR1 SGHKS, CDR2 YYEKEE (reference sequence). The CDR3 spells CASSSQGVPTDTQYF. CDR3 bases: TGTGCCAGCAGCTCGCAGGGGGTACCCACAGATACGCAGTATTTT.

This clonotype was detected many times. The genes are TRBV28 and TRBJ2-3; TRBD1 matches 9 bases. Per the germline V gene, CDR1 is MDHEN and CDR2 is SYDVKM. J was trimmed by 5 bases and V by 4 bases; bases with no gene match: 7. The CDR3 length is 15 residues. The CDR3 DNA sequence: TGTGCCAGCAGTTCCCTCGACAGGGGGAAAGATACGCAGTATTTT. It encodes CASSSLDRGKDTQYF.

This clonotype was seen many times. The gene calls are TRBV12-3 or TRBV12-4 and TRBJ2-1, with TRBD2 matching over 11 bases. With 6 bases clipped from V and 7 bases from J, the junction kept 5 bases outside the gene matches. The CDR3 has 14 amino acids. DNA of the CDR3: TGTGCCAGCAGCACTAGCGGGGGACTGAATGAGCAGTTCTTC. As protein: CASSTSGGLNEQFF.

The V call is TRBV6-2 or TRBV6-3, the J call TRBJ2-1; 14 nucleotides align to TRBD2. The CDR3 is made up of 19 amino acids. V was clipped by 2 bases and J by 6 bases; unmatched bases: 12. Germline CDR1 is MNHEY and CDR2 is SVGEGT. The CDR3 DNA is TGTGCCAGCAGTTACCCCAAGCACAGACTAGCGGGGGGGGTCAATGAGCAGTTCTTC. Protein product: CASSYPKHRLAGGVNEQFF.